Below are 14 T cell receptor beta chains sequenced from a single sample in a study of OX40 agonist ivuxolimab in advanced cancers. Library construction relied on the immunoSEQ multiplex PCR assay. TCRdb carries this immuneACCESS record with in-frame sequences only. Its versions omit some clonotypes, under half of them owing to an unresolved V gene in the studies checked, with the rest unexplained. This sample comprises roughly 48,000 clones, less than 85% of them detected only once. Approximately 2.1% of the sample comes from the top ten. Sequencing used CD4+ or CD8+ T cells sorted from blood, obtained in a trial of the OX40 agonist ivuxolimab. The receptor set was obtained from an adult with an advanced solid tumor such as melanoma, head and neck, liver or kidney cancer.

This chain links TRBV6-5 with TRBJ2-2; 7 bases are shared with TRBD1. Losses at the gene ends were 5 bases for V and 5 bases for J; bases not matched to a gene: 5. CDR3 size: 14 residues. In germline, CDR1 is MNHEY, CDR2 SVGAGI. The CDR3 DNA sequence: TGTGCCAGCAGTAGCACAGGGGTTACCGGGGAGCTGTTTTTT. Protein sequence: CASSSTGVTGELFF.

The rearrangement links TRBV6-5 to TRBJ2-5; either TRBD1 or TRBD2 may fit D (6 bases each). The assigned J gene may be wrong: the sequence end matches TRBJ2-7 better. The CDR3 sequence is 15 residues long. Germline V gene data show CDR1 as MNHEY and CDR2 as SVGAGI. In nucleotides, the CDR3 is TGTGCCAGCAGTCCCGGACAGACAACTAGCCGCGAGCAGTACTTC. Protein sequence: CASSPGQTTSREQYF.

The rearrangement links TRBV5-4 to TRBJ1-5; the D gene is possibly TRBD1 (5 bases). Between the trimmed V and J ends, which lost 2 bases and 4 bases, there was a span of 13 bases. The CDR3 has 15 amino acids. CDR1 is SGHNT and CDR2 is YYREEE in the germline V gene (reference sequence). For the CDR3, the DNA is TGTGCCAGCAGCTTAGCGCTGGCAGGGAATCAGCCCCAGCATTTT. Protein: CASSLALAGNQPQHF.

This chain joins TRBV28 and TRBJ1-6, with D perhaps TRBD1 (6 bases). The CDR3 sequence is 14 residues long. Trimming took 3 bases from V and 8 from J, leaving 11 bases between them. The germline CDR1 and CDR2 sequences are MDHEN and SYDVKM. CDR3 in DNA: TGTGCCAGCAGTTTTTCAGGGGAGTATTCACCCCTCCACTTT. Protein product: CASSFSGEYSPLHF.

This chain joins TRBV16 and TRBJ1-1; 7 bases fit TRBD1. The V gene's germline CDR1 is KGHSY and CDR2 FQNENV. This CDR3 contains 16 residues. The V gene end was trimmed by 0 bases and the J gene end by 9 bases; junction bases not matched to a gene: 13. In DNA form, the CDR3 reads TGTGCCAGCAGCCAATCGGTTGGGGAGGGGGCGGCGAAAGCTTTCTTT. The encoded protein is CASSQSVGEGAAKAFF.

This clone was seen a handful of times. The rearrangement joins TRBV18 to TRBJ1-1, with 8 bases that match TRBD1. Germline CDR1 is KGHSH and CDR2 is LQKENI. The CDR3 contains 14 residues. V gave up 5 bases and J gave up 3 bases; unmatched junction bases: 5. The CDR3 reads CASSSDRAHTEAFF. CDR3 DNA: TGTGCCAGCTCATCGGACAGGGCCCACACTGAAGCTTTCTTT.

The count of this clone is one. This chain uses TRBV5-1 with TRBJ2-5, with 10 bases that match TRBD2. The CDR3 has 17 residues. CDR1 is SGHRS and CDR2 is YFSETQ in the germline V gene. With V trimmed by 2 bases and J by 1 base, 8 bases remained unmatched. DNA of the CDR3: TGCGCCAGCAGCTTACCCGGGACTAGCGCCTCCCAAGAGACCCAGTACTTC. Translation: CASSLPGTSASQETQYF.

This clone came up a few times. The chain couples TRBV7-8 to TRBJ1-1, with D possibly matching TRBD1 (6 bases). This CDR3 is 13 amino acids long. Trimming shortened V by 5 bases and J by 5 bases, and 12 bases separated the two germline ends. Germline V lookup: CDR1 SGHVS, CDR2 FQNEAQ. The CDR3 DNA reads as TGTGCCAGCAGCCACGGGACACCGACTGAAGCTTTCTTT. Translated, it gives CASSHGTPTEAFF.

The chain recombines TRBV11-1 with TRBJ2-7; D unclear. V was trimmed by 1 base and J by 5 bases, leaving 9 bases between them. Germline V gene lookup returns CDR1 SGHAT and CDR2 FQDESV (reference sequence). The CDR3 has 13 amino acids. CDR3 loop: CASSLEVGHEQYF. CDR3 DNA sequence: TGTGCCAGCAGCTTAGAGGTGGGCCACGAGCAGTACTTC.

This rearrangement joins TRBV18 to TRBJ2-7; a possible D gene is TRBD1 (5 bases). V was pared by 3 bases and J by 2 bases, with 8 bases between. CDR1 and CDR2 from the germline V gene are KGHSH and LQKENI. This CDR3 contains 13 residues. This CDR3 is CASSPAGPYEQYF. CDR3 DNA sequence: TGTGCCAGCTCACCCGCAGGGCCCTACGAGCAGTACTTC. Complete variable domain (other parts from reference TRBV18 and TRBJ2-7): NAGVMQNPRHLVRRRGQEARLRCSPMKGHSHVYWYRQLPEEGLKFMVYLQKENIIDESGMPKERFSAEFPKEGPSILRIQQVVRGDSAAYFCASSPAGPYEQYFGPGTRLTVT.

V is TRBV5-4 and J is TRBJ2-7; D possibly uses TRBD1 or TRBD2 (6 bases each). Germline values: CDR1 SGHNT, CDR2 YYREEE (reference sequence). The CDR3 totals 15 residues. With 2 bases removed from V and 5 bases from J, the gap between germline ends came to 17 bases. The CDR3 DNA reads TGTGCCAGCAGCTTAGGGGGGCTCATGGGGCACGAGCAGTACTTC. It yields the protein CASSLGGLMGHEQYF. Based on the CDR3 plus reference TRBV5-4 and TRBJ2-7, the full variable domain is ETGVTQSPTHLIKTRGQQVTLRCSSQSGHNTVSWYQQALGQGPQFIFQYYREEENGRGNFPPRFSGLQFPNYSSELNVNALELDDSALYLCASSLGGLMGHEQYFGPGTRLTVT.

CDR3 sequence (DNA): TGTGCCAGCTCAGCAGGACAGGGCGTTGGCTACACCTTC. It is translated as CASSAGQGVGYTF. The chain is built from TRBV6-5 and TRBJ1-2; TRBD1 aligns across 8 bases. The germline V gene has CDR1 MNHEY and CDR2 SVGAGI. Trimming at V came to 8 bases and at J to 7 bases, leaving 9 bases not matched to a gene. The CDR3 covers 13 residues.

This clone was picked up a small number of times. V and J are TRBV6-1 and TRBJ2-1; perhaps TRBD2 as D (5 bases). Germline CDR1 reads MNHNS; CDR2 reads SASEGT. With 1 base removed from V and 5 bases from J, the gap between germline ends came to 12 bases. CDR3 length: 15 residues. The CDR3 DNA sequence: TGTGCCAGCAGTGAAGGCGGGCTGATGAACAATGAGCAGTTCTTC. This translates into CASSEGGLMNNEQFF.

The rearrangement links TRBV7-9 to TRBJ2-3; 8 nucleotides align to TRBD2. Germline values: CDR1 SEHNR, CDR2 FQNEAQ (reference sequence). Trimming took 5 bases from V and 5 from J; bases not matched to a gene: 15. The CDR3 runs 17 residues. In DNA, the CDR3 is TGTGCCAGCAGCGGACGCCCCTCGGGGGGGTTAAGAGATACGCAGTATTTT. Amino acid sequence: CASSGRPSGGLRDTQYF. The full variable domain, its missing parts supplied by reference TRBV7-9 and TRBJ2-3, is DTGVSQNPRHKITKRGQNVTFRCDPISEHNRLYWYRQTLGQGPEFLTYFQNEAQLEKSRLLSDRFSAERPKGSFSTLEIQRTEQGDSAMYLCASSGRPSGGLRDTQYFGPGTRLTVL.